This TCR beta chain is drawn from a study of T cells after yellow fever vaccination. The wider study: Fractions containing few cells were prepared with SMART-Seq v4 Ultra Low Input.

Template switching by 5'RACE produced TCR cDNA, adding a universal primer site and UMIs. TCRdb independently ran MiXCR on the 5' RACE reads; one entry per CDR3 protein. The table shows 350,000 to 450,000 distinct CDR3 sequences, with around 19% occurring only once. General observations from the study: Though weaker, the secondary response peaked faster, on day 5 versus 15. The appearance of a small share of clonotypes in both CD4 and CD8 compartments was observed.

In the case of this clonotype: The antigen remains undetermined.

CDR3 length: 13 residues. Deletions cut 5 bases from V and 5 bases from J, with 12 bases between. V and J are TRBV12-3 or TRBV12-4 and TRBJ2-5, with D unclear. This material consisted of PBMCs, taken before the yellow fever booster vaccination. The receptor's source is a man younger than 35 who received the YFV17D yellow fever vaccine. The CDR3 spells CASSPTQPETQYF. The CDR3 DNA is TGTGCCAGCAGTCCCACACAGCCCGAGACCCAGTACTTC.